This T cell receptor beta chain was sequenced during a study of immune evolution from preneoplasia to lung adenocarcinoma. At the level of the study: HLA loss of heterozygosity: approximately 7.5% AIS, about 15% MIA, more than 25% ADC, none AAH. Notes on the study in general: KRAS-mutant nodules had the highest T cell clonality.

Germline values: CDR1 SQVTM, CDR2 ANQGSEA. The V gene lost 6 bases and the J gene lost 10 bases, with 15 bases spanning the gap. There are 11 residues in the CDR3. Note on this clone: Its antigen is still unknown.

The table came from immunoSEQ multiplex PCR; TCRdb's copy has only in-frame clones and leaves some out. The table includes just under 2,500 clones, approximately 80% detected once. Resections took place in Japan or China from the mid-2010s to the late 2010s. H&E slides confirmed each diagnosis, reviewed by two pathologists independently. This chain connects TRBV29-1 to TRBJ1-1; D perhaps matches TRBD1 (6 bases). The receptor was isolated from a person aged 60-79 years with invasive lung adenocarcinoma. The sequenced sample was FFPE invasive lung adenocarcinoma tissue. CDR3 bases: TGCAGCGTGGCGACAGGACCCCTAGCTTTCTTT. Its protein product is CSVATGPLAFF.